These 16 T cell receptor beta chains came from one sample sequenced in a study of control samples from healthy donors and cancer patients. Profiled with immunoSEQ multiplex PCR; TCRdb holds only in-frame clones, not every one. The repertoire includes 85,000 to 90,000 clones, about 83% of them detected once, and approximately 2.1% sits in the top ten. Material for sequencing was blood. The receptors derive from a middle-aged woman in good health.

The genes are TRBV6-2 or TRBV6-3 and TRBJ1-3, with D unclear. The CDR3 contains 12 residues. V was clipped by 5 bases and J by 4 bases, with 6 bases between them. Germline lookup yields CDR1 MNHEY and CDR2 SVGEGT. CDR3 bases: TGTGCCAGCAGTGACGTCGGAAACACCATATATTTT. Translation gives CASSDVGNTIYF.

The CDR3 sequence: CASSLGGGETQYF. In DNA, the CDR3 is TGTGCCAGCAGTTTGGGGGGAGGGGAGACCCAGTACTTC. The chain links TRBV27 to TRBJ2-5, with 7 bases aligning to TRBD2. Germline CDR1 is MNHEY and CDR2 is SMNVEV (reference sequence). J lost 5 bases, V lost 3 bases, and 3 bases had no gene match. This CDR3 has 13 amino acids.

Only one count was recorded for this clone. This rearrangement joins TRBV25-1 to TRBJ1-2; D call uncertain. CDR1 is MGHDK and CDR2 is SYGVNS in the germline V gene. The CDR3 runs to 11 residues. Trimming removed 11 bases at V and 3 bases at J, with 10 bases between. For the CDR3, the DNA is TGTGCCCCTGTTCCGGACTATGGCTACACCTTC. It is translated as CAPVPDYGYTF.

In nucleotides, the CDR3 is TGTGCCAGCAGGGCAGCTAACACCGGGGAGCTGTTTTTT. Translating it yields CASRAANTGELFF. The V and J genes are TRBV25-1 and TRBJ2-2; no clear D. The V and J ends lost 6 bases and 2 bases respectively, with 7 bases between them. Looked up from germline, CDR1 is MGHDK and CDR2 is SYGVNS. The CDR3 length is 13 residues.

This chain joins TRBV7-9 and TRBJ2-7; D perhaps matches TRBD1 (6 bases). Germline-derived CDR1 and CDR2 are SEHNR and FQNEAQ (reference sequence). Trimming pared 3 bases from V and 2 bases from J, leaving 11 bases between. The CDR3 covers 14 residues. CDR3 residues: CASSFGQGTYEQYF. The CDR3 DNA is TGTGCCAGCAGCTTTGGGCAGGGGACCTACGAGCAGTACTTC.

The chain is built from TRBV6-5 and TRBJ2-2; possible D gene TRBD1, 6 bases. The CDR3 length is 14 residues. The V gene's germline CDR1 is MNHEY and CDR2 SVGAGI. The germline V and J ends were trimmed by 0 bases and 6 bases, with 8 bases remaining between them. As DNA, the CDR3 is TGTGCCAGCAGTTACTCCCAGGGGCCCGGGGAGCTGTTTTTT. Translation: CASSYSQGPGELFF.

This clone appeared once. The chain has TRBV6-2 or TRBV6-3 and TRBJ2-3; tentative D call: TRBD1 (5 bases). Germline V gene lookup returns CDR1 MNHEY and CDR2 SVGEGT. V shed 5 bases and J shed 2 bases, with 8 bases lying between them. CDR3 length: 13 residues. The CDR3 loop reads CASSVQVTDTQYF. CDR3 coding DNA: TGTGCCAGCAGTGTACAGGTCACAGATACGCAGTATTTT.

CDR3 bases: TGTGCCAGCAGTCGGACAGGGAGGGACACTGAAGCTTTCTTT. As protein: CASSRTGRDTEAFF. This chain joins TRBV6-5 and TRBJ1-1, with 8 bases identical to TRBD1. V lost 5 bases, J lost 3 bases, and 5 bases stayed unmatched. The CDR3 loop spans 14 amino acids. Germline-derived CDR1 and CDR2 are MNHEY and SVGAGI.

The chain combines TRBV13 with TRBJ1-1; D is undetermined. Germline V gives CDR1 PRHDT, CDR2 FYEKMQ (reference sequence). This CDR3 region has 15 residues. Deletions cut 7 bases from V and 1 base from J, with 16 bases between. As DNA, the CDR3 is TGTGCCAGCACCACTACCTGGCTGGGGAACACTGAAGCTTTCTTT. The encoded protein is CASTTTWLGNTEAFF.

The J gene is TRBJ2-7, the V gene TRBV11-3; possibly TRBD1 for D (5 bases). The germline CDR1 and CDR2 sequences are SGHNT and YENEEA. The CDR3 consists of 15 residues. V dropped 0 bases and J dropped 4 bases, with 13 bases sitting between them. The CDR3 region has the DNA TGTGCCAGCAGCTTAGATCAGCAGGGATTTTACGAGCAGTACTTC. Encoded protein: CASSLDQQGFYEQYF.

Here the CDR3 reads CASSQNSAVTQYF. CDR3 in DNA: TGTGCCAGCAGCCAGAATAGCGCAGTTACGCAGTATTTT. V gene TRBV14 combines with J gene TRBJ2-3; maybe TRBD2 (5 bases). CDR1 and CDR2 from the germline V gene are SGHDN and FVKESK. Trimming stripped 3 bases from V and 8 bases from J, with 12 bases between. The CDR3 runs to 13 residues.

The chain is built from TRBV9 and TRBJ1-1; D is undetermined. This CDR3 is built from 14 residues. Trimming removed 0 bases from V and 7 bases from J, with 13 bases in between. Per the germline V gene, CDR1 is SGDLS and CDR2 is YYNGEE. CDR3 loop: CASSVDWVMSEAFF. For the CDR3, the DNA is TGTGCCAGCAGCGTAGATTGGGTAATGAGTGAAGCTTTCTTT.

The rearrangement joins TRBV5-4 to TRBJ2-3; TRBD1 aligns across 8 bases. V lost 4 bases and J lost 1; bases outside the gene matches: 11. From germline, CDR1 is SGHNT and CDR2 YYREEE (reference sequence). This CDR3 region has 17 residues. CDR3 amino acids: CASSRLRTGLGTDTQYF. The CDR3 DNA follows: TGTGCCAGCAGCAGACTAAGGACAGGGTTGGGCACAGATACGCAGTATTTT.

This clone turned up a few times. The rearrangement uses TRBV6-4 and TRBJ1-6, with D unclear. The length of the CDR3 is 17 residues. The germline V and J ends were trimmed by 1 base and 8 bases, with 18 bases remaining between them. Looked up from germline, CDR1 is MRHNA and CDR2 is SNTAGT. In nucleotides, the CDR3 is TGTGCCAGCAGTGACTTGGCAACACGCCGGGAGGATTCACCCCTCCACTTT. It codes for CASSDLATRREDSPLHF.

This CDR3 is CATSDSGDGGEKLFF. CDR3 coding DNA: TGTGCCACCAGTGATTCAGGGGACGGTGGTGAAAAACTGTTTTTT. The genes are TRBV24-1 and TRBJ1-4, with D possibly being TRBD1 (6 bases). Germline V gene lookup returns CDR1 KGHDR and CDR2 SFDVKD. V was trimmed by 2 bases and J by 7 bases, leaving 13 bases between them. This CDR3 has 15 residues.

The rearrangement links TRBV2 to TRBJ2-1, with 16 bases matching TRBD2. After removal of 6 bases from V and 6 bases from J, the junction contained 5 bases not matched to a gene. Germline V gives CDR1 SNHLY, CDR2 FYNNEI. The CDR3 consists of 16 residues. The CDR3 protein is CASRGLAGGPPNEQFF. CDR3 bases: TGTGCCAGCAGGGGACTAGCGGGGGGGCCACCCAATGAGCAGTTCTTC.